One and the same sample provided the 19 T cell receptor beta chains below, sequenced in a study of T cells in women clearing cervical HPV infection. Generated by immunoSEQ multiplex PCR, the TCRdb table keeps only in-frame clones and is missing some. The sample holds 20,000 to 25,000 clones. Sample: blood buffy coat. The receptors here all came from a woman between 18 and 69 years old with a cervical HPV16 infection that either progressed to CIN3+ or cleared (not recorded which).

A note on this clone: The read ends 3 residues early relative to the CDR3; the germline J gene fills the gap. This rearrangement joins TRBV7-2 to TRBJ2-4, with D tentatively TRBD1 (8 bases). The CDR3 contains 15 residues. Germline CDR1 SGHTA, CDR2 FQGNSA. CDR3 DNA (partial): TGTGCCAGCAGCTTAACAGGGGGGGTGCTTTATGGT. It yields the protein CASSLTGGVLYG. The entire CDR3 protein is CASSLTGGVLYGQYF.

The CDR3 reads CASNKLGADTYTF. The covered CDR3 bases are TGTGCCAGCAACAAACTAGGAGCAGATACC. The V and J genes are TRBV7-9 and TRBJ1-2; no clear D gene. The missing CDR3 end, 3 residues past where the read stops, is filled in from the germline J gene. Germline loops: CDR1 SEHNR, CDR2 FQNEAQ (reference sequence). This CDR3 is built from 13 residues.

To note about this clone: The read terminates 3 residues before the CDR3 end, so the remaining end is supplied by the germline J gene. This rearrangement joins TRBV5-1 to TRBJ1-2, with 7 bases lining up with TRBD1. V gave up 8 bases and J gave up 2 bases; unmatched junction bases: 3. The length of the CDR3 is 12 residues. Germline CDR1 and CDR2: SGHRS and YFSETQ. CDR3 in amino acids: CASRTGNYGYTF. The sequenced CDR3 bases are TGCGCCAGTAGGACAGGAAACTATGGC.

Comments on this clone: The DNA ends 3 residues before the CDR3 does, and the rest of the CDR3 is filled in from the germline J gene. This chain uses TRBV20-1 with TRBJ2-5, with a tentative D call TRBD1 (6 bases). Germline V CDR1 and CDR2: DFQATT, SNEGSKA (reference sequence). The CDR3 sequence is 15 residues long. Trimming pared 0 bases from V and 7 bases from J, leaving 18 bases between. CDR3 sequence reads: CSARDPKGDLGTQYF. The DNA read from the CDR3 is TGCAGTGCTAGAGATCCTAAGGGGGACCTGGGGACC.

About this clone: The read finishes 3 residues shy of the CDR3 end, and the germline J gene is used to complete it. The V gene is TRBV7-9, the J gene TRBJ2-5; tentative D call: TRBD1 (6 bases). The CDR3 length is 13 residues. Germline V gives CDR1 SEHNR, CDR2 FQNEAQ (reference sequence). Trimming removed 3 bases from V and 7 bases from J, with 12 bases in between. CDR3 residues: CASSLGADGTQYF. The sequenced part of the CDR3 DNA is TGTGCCAGCAGCTTGGGGGCGGACGGGACC.

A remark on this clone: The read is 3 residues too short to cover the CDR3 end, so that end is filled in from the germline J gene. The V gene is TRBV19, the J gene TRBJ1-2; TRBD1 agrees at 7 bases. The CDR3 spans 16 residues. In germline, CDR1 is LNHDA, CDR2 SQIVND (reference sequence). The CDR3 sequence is CASSIGDSGGYYDYTF. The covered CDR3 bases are TGTGCCAGTAGTATTGGGGACAGCGGGGGTTACTACGAC.

CDR3 bases read: TGTGCCAGCAGCTTGGATGAAGACAGGTATAGCAATCAGCCC. Protein: CASSLDEDRYSNQP. The CDR3 reads in full as CASSLDEDRYSNQPQHF. This chain uses TRBV7-3 with TRBJ1-5, with D possibly matching TRBD1 (6 bases). The CDR3 end falls 3 residues outside the read, so it is completed with the germline J gene. V shed 3 bases and J shed 0 bases, with 15 bases lying between them. This CDR3 is built from 17 residues. Germline loops: CDR1 SGHTA, CDR2 FQGTGA.

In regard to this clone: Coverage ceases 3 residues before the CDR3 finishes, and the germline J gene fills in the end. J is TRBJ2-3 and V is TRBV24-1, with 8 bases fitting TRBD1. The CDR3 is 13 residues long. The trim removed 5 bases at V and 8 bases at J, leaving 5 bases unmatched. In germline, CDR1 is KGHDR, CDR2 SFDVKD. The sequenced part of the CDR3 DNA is TGTGCCACCAGTGTTGGGACAGGCGTTACG. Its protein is CATSVGTGVT. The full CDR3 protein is CATSVGTGVTQYF.

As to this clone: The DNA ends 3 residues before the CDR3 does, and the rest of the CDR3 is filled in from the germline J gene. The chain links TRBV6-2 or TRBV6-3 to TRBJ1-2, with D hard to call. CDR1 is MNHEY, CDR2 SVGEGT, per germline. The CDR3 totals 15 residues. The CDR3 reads CASSKRSGNDYDYTF. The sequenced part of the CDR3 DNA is TGTGCCAGCAGTAAACGTAGCGGCAACGACTACGAC.

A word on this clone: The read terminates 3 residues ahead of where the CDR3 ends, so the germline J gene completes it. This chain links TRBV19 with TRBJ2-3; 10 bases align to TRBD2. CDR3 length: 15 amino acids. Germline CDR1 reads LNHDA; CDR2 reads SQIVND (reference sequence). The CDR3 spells CASSIEVAGGETQYF. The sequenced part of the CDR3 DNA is TGTGCCAGTAGTATTGAAGTAGCGGGGGGTGAGACG.

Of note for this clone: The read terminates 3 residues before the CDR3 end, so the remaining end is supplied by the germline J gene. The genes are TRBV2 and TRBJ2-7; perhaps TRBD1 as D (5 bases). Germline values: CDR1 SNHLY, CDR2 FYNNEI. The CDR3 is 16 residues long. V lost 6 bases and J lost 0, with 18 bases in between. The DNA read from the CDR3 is TGTGCCAGCAGCTATGGCCGACGGACATCCTCCTACGAG. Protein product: CASSYGRRTSSYE. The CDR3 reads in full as CASSYGRRTSSYEQYF.

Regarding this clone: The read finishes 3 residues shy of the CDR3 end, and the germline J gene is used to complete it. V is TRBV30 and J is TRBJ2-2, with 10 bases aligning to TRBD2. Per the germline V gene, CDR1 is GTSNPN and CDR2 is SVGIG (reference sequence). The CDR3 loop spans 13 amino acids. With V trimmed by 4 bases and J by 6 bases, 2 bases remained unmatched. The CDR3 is CAWKAGGAGELFF. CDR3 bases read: TGTGCCTGGAAAGCGGGAGGGGCCGGGGAG.

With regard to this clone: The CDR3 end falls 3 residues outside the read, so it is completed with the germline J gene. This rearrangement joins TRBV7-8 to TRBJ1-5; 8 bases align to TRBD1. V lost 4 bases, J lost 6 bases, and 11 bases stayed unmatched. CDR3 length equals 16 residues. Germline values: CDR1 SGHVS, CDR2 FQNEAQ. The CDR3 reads CASSSLQGANGQPQHF. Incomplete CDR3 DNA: TGTGCCAGCAGCTCTCTCCAGGGGGCCAATGGTCAGCCC.

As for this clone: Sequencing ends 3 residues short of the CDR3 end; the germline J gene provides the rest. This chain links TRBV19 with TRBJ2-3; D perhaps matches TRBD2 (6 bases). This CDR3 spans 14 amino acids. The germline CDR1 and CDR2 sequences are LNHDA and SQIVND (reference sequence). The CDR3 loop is CASSILGGQETQYF. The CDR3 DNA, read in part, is TGTGCCAGTAGTATTTTGGGGGGTCAAGAGACG.

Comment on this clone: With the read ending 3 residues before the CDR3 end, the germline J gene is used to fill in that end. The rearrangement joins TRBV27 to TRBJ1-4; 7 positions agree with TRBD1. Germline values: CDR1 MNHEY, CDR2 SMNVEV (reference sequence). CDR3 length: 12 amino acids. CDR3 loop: CASSPEQGKLFF. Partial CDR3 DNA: TGTGCCAGCAGTCCCGAACAGGGGAAA.

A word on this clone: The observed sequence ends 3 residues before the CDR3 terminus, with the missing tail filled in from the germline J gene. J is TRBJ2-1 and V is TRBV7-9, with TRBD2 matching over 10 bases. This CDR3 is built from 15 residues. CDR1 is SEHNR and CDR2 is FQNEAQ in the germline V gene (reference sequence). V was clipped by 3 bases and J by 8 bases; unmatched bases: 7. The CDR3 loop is CASSLGLALGYEQFF. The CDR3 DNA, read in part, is TGTGCCAGCAGCTTGGGACTAGCGTTGGGTTATGAG. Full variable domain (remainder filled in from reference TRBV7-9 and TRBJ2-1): DTGVSQNPRHKITKRGQNVTFRCDPISEHNRLYWYRQTLGQGPEFLTYFQNEAQLEKSRLLSDRFSAERPKGSFSTLEIQRTEQGDSAMYLCASSLGLALGYEQFFGPGTRLTVL.

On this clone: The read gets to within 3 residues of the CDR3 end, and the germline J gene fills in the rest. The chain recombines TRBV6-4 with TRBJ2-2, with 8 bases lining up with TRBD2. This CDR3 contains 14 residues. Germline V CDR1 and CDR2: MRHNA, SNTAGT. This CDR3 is CASSLTGGDSPLFF. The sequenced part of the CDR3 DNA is TGTGCCAGCAGTCTCACCGGGGGGGATTCACCG.

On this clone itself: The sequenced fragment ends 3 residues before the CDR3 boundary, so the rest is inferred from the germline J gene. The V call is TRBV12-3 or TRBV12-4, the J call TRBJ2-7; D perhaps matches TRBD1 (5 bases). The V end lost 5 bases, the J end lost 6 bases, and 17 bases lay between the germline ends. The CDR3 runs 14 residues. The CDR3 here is CASSPELGVGEQYF. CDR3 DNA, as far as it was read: TGTGCCAGCAGTCCCGAATTAGGGGTTGGCGAG.

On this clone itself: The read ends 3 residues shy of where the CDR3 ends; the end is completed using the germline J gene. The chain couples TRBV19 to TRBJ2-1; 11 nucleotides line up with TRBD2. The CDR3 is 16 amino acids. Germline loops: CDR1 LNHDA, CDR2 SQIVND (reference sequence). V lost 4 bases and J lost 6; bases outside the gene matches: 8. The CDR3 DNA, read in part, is TGTGCCAGTAGTACTAAACTAGCGGGAGCTAGCAATGAG. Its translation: CASSTKLAGASNE. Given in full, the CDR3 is CASSTKLAGASNEQFF. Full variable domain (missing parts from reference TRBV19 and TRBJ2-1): DGGITQSPKYLFRKEGQNVTLSCEQNLNHDAMYWYRQDPGQGLRLIYYSQIVNDFQKGDIAEGYSVSREKKESFPLTVTSAQKNPTAFYLCASSTKLAGASNEQFFGPGTRLTVL.